This entry describes one T cell receptor (beta chain). Its antigen is not yet known. No base qualities exist here, and no much larger clone lies one base off it. The collaborating institutions used their own protocols to collect whole blood in K2EDTA tubes. Collaborator samples were shipped for TCRbeta analysis as frozen whole blood, isolated PBMCs, or DNA extracted from either sample type. The sample belongs to a study of blood T cell repertoires in COVID-19 (dated by TCRdb to 2018 to 2020). Broadly, across the study: Collaborator samples came from the United States, Italy and Spain and covered acute and convalescent phases of COVID-19. The repertoires were released in a freely available public database meant as a resource for research on the immune response to SARS-CoV-2. Where available, HLA class I and class II types were obtained from metadata supplied by the sample provider rather than from assay-based typing. Samples came from the ongoing ImmuneRACE study (first 160 participants) plus 1,254 subjects from 6 global collaborators. Deeply sampled blood TCRbeta repertoires from subjects exposed to, actively infected with, or recovered from COVID-19 were included in the dataset. The prospective study material was composed of cDNA or gDNA derived from T cells, B-cell-depleted T cells, or PBMCs. Sample metadata almost always included a de-identified subject ID, COVID-19 status, age in years and sex. Overall results and qualifications from the work: The amount of clinical and demographic metadata varied by source and participant and was provided uncurated.

TCRbeta CDR3 regions were amplified from genomic DNA using the immunoSEQ Assay, a bias-controlled multiplex PCR. Per the authors' processing: Nucleated cell counts per sample were estimated from amplification of reference gene primers within the assay. To quantify the absolute abundance of each unique TCRbeta CDR3 rearrangement, sequence reads were collapsed and filtered. For each sample, productive Simpson clonality was calculated as the square root of Simpson's diversity index across productive rearrangements. In its TCRdb copy, this immuneACCESS table keeps in-frame sequences only and misses some clones. Where compared with another copy, unresolved V genes explain less than half of these, and the others have no known cause. The V and J calls and the clone size are those of that table, but D and trimming were determined from the DNA. This sample comprises about 36,000 clones, 70% to 90% of them detected only once. The ten largest make up approximately 20% of the sample.

Taken from cysteine to phenylalanine, the CDR3 has 16 residues. The kept DNA is CDR3 alone, 48 bases in frame from the first base. CDR1 and CDR2, per the germline V gene, are SGHAT and FQNNGV. Trimmed from V: 4 bases; trimmed from J: 5 bases; junction bases lacking a gene match: 9. The sequenced sample was peripheral blood. The V and J genes are TRBV11-2 and TRBJ2-7; TRBD2 fits 12 bases in the junction. This clonotype originated in a man between 65 and 85 years old with acute or convalescent COVID-19. CDR3 protein: CASSSPGLAGYHEQYF. In nucleotide form, the sequence is TGTGCCAGCAGCTCCCCTGGACTAGCGGGGTACCACGAGCAGTACTTC.